Included here is one T cell receptor (beta chain) sequence, with context. This clonotype turned up a few times. The antigen it recognizes is unknown. No base-level quality is on record; no much larger clone is a single base apart. TCR cDNA was synthesized by 5'RACE template switching, which introduced a universal primer site and unique molecular identifiers. cDNA synthesis was primed from both the TCR alpha and TCR beta constant segments. Library amplification involved two PCR steps, and the second step added sample barcodes and sequencing adapters. Sequencing of libraries was performed on Illumina HiSeq 2500 (2x100 bp) or NovaSeq (2x150 bp). In the paper's pipeline: MIGEC was used to demultiplex reads and collapse the reads into UMI consensus sequences, and MiXCR was used for V(D)J alignment. Using edgeR on replicate PBMC samples, clonotypes were called vaccine-responding if FDR was below 0.01 and the log2 fold change was above 5 up to day 15. CD4 or CD8 identity was assigned to each bulk clonotype according to whether the clonotype was present at higher abundance in the sequenced CD4 repertoire or the sequenced CD8 repertoire. TCRdb reprocessing: public reads trimmed at Q25 with fastp, clones called with MiXCR, in-frame beta chains kept. Here each entry gathers all rows of one CDR3 protein and keeps the most common genes and DNA. For this entry, the V and J calls and clone size follow TCRdb and not the study's own pipeline. Recorded for this sample are 610,000 or so distinct CDR3 sequences; approximately 13% of them occurred a single time. The ten most abundant clones make up about 15% of the sample.

Trimming takes 4 bases from V and 0 bases from J, and the germline ends sit 9 bases apart. The CDR3 contains 14 residues, cysteine and phenylalanine counted. The entry retains the CDR3 DNA only, 42 bases that are in frame from base 1. In the germline V gene (reference sequence), CDR1 corresponds to LGHDT and CDR2 to YNNKEL. The data were obtained in a study of T cells after yellow fever vaccination (dated by TCRdb to the late 2010s). Study-level background: Libraries from fractions with low cell numbers were prepared with the SMART-Seq v4 Ultra Low Input RNA kit. Blood was drawn at multiple timepoints before and after primary and secondary immunization, with bulk PBMC replicates and cell subsets isolated. Two healthy male donors made up the cohort, one aged 18 to 29 years and the other aged 30 to 40 years. Bulk TCR alpha and beta repertoires were sequenced longitudinally to track T-cell clones before and after primary and booster YFV17D yellow fever vaccination. Summary of the overall study and its limitations: Because the study included only a couple of donors, the extent to which the findings can be generalized is limited. After the booster, most clones that had expanded after primary vaccination were detected again (about 95% of CD4 and 88% of CD8), suggesting broad maintenance of memory. The secondary T-cell response was weaker than the primary response but faster, peaking on day 5 instead of day 15. A small fraction of clonotypes showed up in both the CD4 and CD8 compartments, probably as a result of convergent recombination. Because abundant contaminating clonotypes from the bulk population could be contained in FACS-sorted repertoires, computational filtering was required.

The treatment or condition label, as the study defines it: live attenuated yellow fever vaccine strain. Two biological replicates of bulk PBMCs were collected at each blood-draw timepoint. A standard Ficoll-Paque protocol was used to isolate PBMCs from peripheral blood. TriZol was used to extract RNA from bulk PBMCs, CD4 and CD8 fractions, and dextramer-positive and dextramer-negative fractions. This material consisted of PBMCs, taken on the day of the yellow fever booster vaccination. Here the chain combines TRBV3-1 and TRBJ1-2, with the D gene too uncertain to name. This TCR derives from a man under 40 who received the YFV17D yellow fever vaccine. The DNA sequence is TGTGCCAGCAGCCCGGCGGGGTCTAACTATGGCTACACCTTC. It specifies CASSPAGSNYGYTF.